Shown below are 10 T cell receptor beta chains from a single sample sequenced in a study of early T cells in non-severe SARS-CoV-2 infection. Each CDR3 protein is one row after TCRdb ran MiXCR on the 5' RACE reads. The sample contains about 84,000 distinct CDR3 sequences, roughly an eighth of which appear only once. Material: whole blood. These receptors originate from an adult who was a healthcare worker with PCR-confirmed SARS-CoV-2 infection or an uninfected control (not recorded which).

This clonotype was counted a few times. This chain joins TRBV7-2 and TRBJ1-1; 7 bases match TRBD1. The CDR3 is 13 amino acids. Trimming took 1 base from V and 11 from J; bases not matched to a gene: 7. CDR1 SGHTA and CDR2 FQGNSA come from the germline V gene. The DNA for the CDR3 is TGTGCCAGCAGCTTAGTTGGGACAGTACGCGCTTTCTTT. Translating gives CASSLVGTVRAFF.

This clonotype was counted only a few times. The chain's CDR3 is CSARTQVLGGYTF. The CDR3 nucleotides are TGCAGTGCTAGAACCCAGGTATTAGGCGGCTACACCTTC. The V call is TRBV20-1, the J call TRBJ1-2, with D hard to call. The V end lost 2 bases, the J end lost 8 bases, and 15 bases lay between the germline ends. The CDR3 runs to 13 residues. CDR1 and CDR2 (germline): DFQATT, SNEGSKA (reference sequence).

This clonotype was counted many times. The rearrangement uses TRBV7-3 and TRBJ2-7; D perhaps matches TRBD2 (6 bases). The V end lost 2 bases, the J end lost 4 bases, and 12 bases lay between the germline ends. This CDR3 contains 14 residues. From germline, CDR1 is SGHTA and CDR2 FQGTGA. The CDR3 protein is CASSLGGIEYEQYF. For the CDR3, the DNA is TGTGCCAGCAGCTTAGGGGGGATCGAGTACGAGCAGTACTTC.

This clonotype was detected once. V gene TRBV2 combines with J gene TRBJ2-7; 9 positions agree with TRBD2. Germline values: CDR1 SNHLY, CDR2 FYNNEI. V was pared by 9 bases and J by 0 bases, with 3 bases of the junction left unmatched. The CDR3 spans 13 residues. The CDR3 DNA reads TGTGCCAGGACTAGCGGAGGCTCCTACGAGCAGTACTTC. It is translated as CARTSGGSYEQYF.

There are many counts of this clonotype. V usage is TRBV6-6 and J usage is TRBJ1-4, with D perhaps TRBD1 (6 bases). There are 13 residues in the CDR3. Trimming stripped 7 bases from V and 8 bases from J, with 14 bases between. Germline lookup yields CDR1 MNHNY and CDR2 SVGAGI (reference sequence). CDR3 in amino acids: CASTTGRQEKLFF. In nucleotides, the CDR3 is TGTGCCAGCACCACAGGGAGGCAGGAAAAACTGTTTTTT.

The chain combines TRBV6-1 with TRBJ2-3; TRBD1 matches 7 bases. The V and J ends lost 6 bases and 3 bases, in that order; junction bases with no gene match: 9. Germline CDR1 MNHNS, CDR2 SASEGT. CDR3 length: 15 residues. CDR3 DNA sequence: TGTGCCAGCAGATACACAGGGGCCACAACAGATACGCAGTATTTT. Translation: CASRYTGATTDTQYF.

This clonotype showed up just a few times. The chain couples TRBV5-1 to TRBJ2-4; the D gene could be TRBD1 or TRBD2 (5 bases each). The CDR3 totals 13 residues. Trimming pared 3 bases from V and 7 bases from J, leaving 11 bases between. Germline assignment: CDR1 SGHRS and CDR2 YFSETQ. The CDR3 protein is CASSSLGVNIQYF. CDR3 coding DNA: TGCGCCAGCAGCTCGTTGGGGGTTAACATTCAGTACTTC. The variable domain in full, completed from reference TRBV5-1 and TRBJ2-4, reads KAGVTQTPRYLIKTRGQQVTLSCSPISGHRSVSWYQQTPGQGLQFLFEYFSETQRNKGNFPGRFSGRQFSNSRSEMNVSTLELGDSALYLCASSSLGVNIQYFGAGTRLSVL.

The sample holds many counts of this clonotype. The CDR3 DNA sequence: TGCAGCGCCCCCCGTACCACCTCCTACAATGAGCAGTTCTTC. The encoded protein is CSAPRTTSYNEQFF. This chain links TRBV29-1 with TRBJ2-1; D gene ambiguous. The CDR3 has 14 amino acids. Trimming removed 7 bases at V and 0 bases at J, with 13 bases between. Looked up from germline, CDR1 is SQVTM and CDR2 is ANQGSEA.

The chain combines TRBV12-3 or TRBV12-4 with TRBJ1-1, with 10 nucleotides matching TRBD1. The CDR3 has 14 residues. Losses at the gene ends were 6 bases for V and 5 bases for J; bases not matched to a gene: 6. This chain's CDR3 is CASRQTGGETEAFF. For the CDR3, the DNA is TGTGCCAGCAGGCAGACAGGGGGCGAGACTGAAGCTTTCTTT.

This clonotype was seen repeatedly, ten times or more. The chain joins TRBV7-2 to TRBJ2-1, with a weak D call TRBD2 (6 bases). Trimming took off 3 bases at V and 3 bases at J, with 15 bases between the two ends. This CDR3 contains 16 residues. Looked up from germline, CDR1 is SGHTA and CDR2 is FQGNSA. The DNA for the CDR3 is TGTGCCAGCAGCTTCACCTTGGCTAGCGTCTACAATGAGCAGTTCTTC. Its protein product is CASSFTLASVYNEQFF.